A selection of T cell receptor beta chains follows, all from one sample in a study of blood T cells in healthy people across ages. MiXCR, run by TCRdb on the 5' RACE reads, gives a single entry per CDR3 protein. The repertoire has about 570,000 distinct CDR3 sequences, approximately 25% of them found once; the top ten carry about a fifth. The sequencing sample was made of blood. Receptor source: a woman aged 70 to 79 in good health. The CDR3 runs from the conserved cysteine through the conserved F or W. D genes are given only for firm matches. Clone size, where shown, is once, few, many, or a class for clones that have expanded.

J: TRBJ1-1; size: -; D: TRBD1; V: TRBV9; DNA: TGTGCCAGTAACAGGGGATTGAACACTGAAGCTTTCTTT; CDR3: CASNRGLNTEAFF
J: TRBJ2-1; size: -; D: TRBD1; V: TRBV29-1; DNA: TGCAGCCTCCGCAGGGGGTGGGGTGAGCAGTTCTTC; CDR3: CSLRRGWGEQFF
J: TRBJ1-1; size: few; D: -; V: TRBV6-1; DNA: TGTGCCAGCAGTGAATCGGGGTTTGGAACTGAAGCTTTCTTT; CDR3: CASSESGFGTEAFF
J: TRBJ2-5; size: few; D: -; V: TRBV5-1; DNA: TGCGCCAGCAGCTTGGACTGGGCAGGGTCGGAGACCCAGTACTTC; CDR3: CASSLDWAGSETQYF
J: TRBJ2-1; size: many; D: -; V: TRBV5-1; DNA: TGTGCCAGCAGTTTTTCCGGGGGTGGGAATGAGCAGTTCTTC; CDR3: CASSFSGGGNEQFF
J: TRBJ1-1; size: -; D: -; V: TRBV12-3/TRBV12-4; DNA: TGTGCCAGCAGTTTTAACAGGGAACAAGCTTTCTTT; CDR3: CASSFNREQAFF
J: TRBJ2-7; size: -; D: -; V: TRBV2; DNA: TGTGCCAGCAGTGAGTGCGGGCAGGGGTCTTGCGAGCAGTACTTC; CDR3: CASSECGQGSCEQYF
J: TRBJ1-4; size: -; D: -; V: TRBV21-1; DNA: TGTGCCAGCAGCACCCTACCGTATCCAGACAGGGCGTATGAAAAACTGTTTTTT; CDR3: CASSTLPYPDRAYEKLFF
J: TRBJ1-2; size: many; D: -; V: TRBV7-9; DNA: TGTGCCAGCAGCTTAAGCGGGGGAGCTAACTATGGCTACACCTTC; CDR3: CASSLSGGANYGYTF
J: TRBJ1-3; size: few; D: -; V: TRBV6-1; DNA: TGTGCCAGCGGTAAGGAAACTGGAAACACCATATATTTT; CDR3: CASGKETGNTIYF